This entry lists 31 T cell receptor beta chains sequenced from one sample in a study of T cells after yellow fever vaccination. TCRdb re-called the 5' RACE reads with MiXCR, one entry per CDR3 protein. Of hundreds of thousands of distinct CDR3 sequences in the sample, just over 20% are singletons; the top ten hold 15% to 20%. The specimen was PBMCs, collected roughly 23 days after the first yellow fever vaccination. All receptors come from a man in his late teens or twenties who received the YFV17D yellow fever vaccine.

The CDR3 sequence: CATRPTGGKAGELFF. CDR3 in DNA: TGTGCCACCAGACCTACAGGGGGCAAGGCCGGGGAGCTGTTTTTT. This rearrangement joins TRBV24-1 to TRBJ2-2; 9 positions agree with TRBD1. This CDR3 is 15 amino acids long. After removal of 7 bases from V and 6 bases from J, the junction contained 8 bases not matched to a gene. Germline CDR1 is KGHDR and CDR2 is SFDVKD.

The chain combines TRBV7-2 with TRBJ2-5; a possible D gene is TRBD2 (7 bases). The CDR3 sequence is 15 residues long. The V gene lost 5 bases and the J gene lost 4 bases, with 17 bases spanning the gap. The germline CDR1 and CDR2 sequences are SGHTA and FQGNSA. The CDR3 is CASSPPWRGLETQYF. The DNA for the CDR3 is TGTGCCAGCAGCCCGCCCTGGCGGGGGCTAGAGACCCAGTACTTC.

The V gene is TRBV4-1, the J gene TRBJ2-5; TRBD1 matches at 9 bases. The CDR3 covers 15 residues. Germline values: CDR1 MGHRA, CDR2 YSYEKL. The V gene end was trimmed by 3 bases and the J gene end by 5 bases; junction bases not matched to a gene: 7. The CDR3 region has the DNA TGCGCCAGCAGCCAGGGTACAGGGGGCGTTGAGACCCAGTACTTC. It specifies CASSQGTGGVETQYF.

The chain links TRBV4-1 to TRBJ2-7; D perhaps matches TRBD1 (6 bases). The CDR3 spans 15 residues. V was trimmed by 3 bases and J by 3 bases, leaving 15 bases between them. Germline V lookup: CDR1 MGHRA, CDR2 YSYEKL. CDR3 sequence (DNA): TGCGCCAGCAGCCAGGACAGTGGTACGATCTACGAGCAGTACTTC. Translation gives CASSQDSGTIYEQYF.

This chain links TRBV27 with TRBJ2-1, with D hard to call. The CDR3 is 14 residues long. The germline gives CDR1 MNHEY, CDR2 SMNVEV (reference sequence). The ends were cut back, 3 bases at V and 4 bases at J, with 10 bases in the middle. CDR3 amino acids: CASSLSYTYNEQFF. CDR3 DNA: TGTGCCAGCAGTTTGTCCTATACTTACAATGAGCAGTTCTTC.

The table lists this clonotype with a few counts. The V call is TRBV2, the J call TRBJ2-1; unclear D gene. In germline, CDR1 is SNHLY, CDR2 FYNNEI. The length of the CDR3 is 16 residues. The V gene lost 2 bases and the J gene lost 5 bases, with 16 bases spanning the gap. DNA for the CDR3: TGTGCCAGCAGTGAATACGCGGCTCTGAGCGACAATGAGCAGTTCTTC. Protein product: CASSEYAALSDNEQFF.

In its sample, this clonotype was seen a few times. This chain links TRBV24-1 with TRBJ2-4; 8 nucleotides agree with TRBD1. In germline, CDR1 is KGHDR, CDR2 SFDVKD. The CDR3 runs to 14 residues. Unmatched junction bases numbered 1, after V lost 4 bases and J lost 3 bases. DNA for the CDR3: TGTGCCACCAGTGACGGACAGGGCAAAAACATTCAGTACTTC. The encoded protein is CATSDGQGKNIQYF.

The genes are TRBV20-1 and TRBJ2-6; possibly TRBD2 for D (6 bases). Looked up from germline, CDR1 is DFQATT and CDR2 is SNEGSKA (reference sequence). Trimming left V 7 bases short and J 0 bases short, with 22 bases between. The CDR3 loop spans 18 amino acids. The CDR3 spells CSGNAAVRGTSGANVLTF. The CDR3 bases are TGCAGTGGCAACGCGGCGGTCCGGGGGACCTCTGGGGCCAACGTCCTGACTTTC.

The CDR3 sequence is CASSLVSCIDNTEAFF. Written as DNA, the CDR3 is TGTGCCAGCAGTTTGGTCAGCTGCATCGACAACACTGAAGCTTTCTTT. The rearrangement links TRBV12-3 or TRBV12-4 to TRBJ1-1; D call uncertain. This CDR3 comprises 16 residues. The V gene lost 3 bases and the J gene lost 2 bases, with 16 bases spanning the gap.

The chain has TRBV20-1 and TRBJ1-3; 11 bases match TRBD1. The CDR3 is made up of 15 amino acids. Germline V gene lookup returns CDR1 DFQATT and CDR2 SNEGSKA (reference sequence). Trimming cost V 5 bases and J 3 bases; bases outside gene matches: 6. The CDR3 protein is CSARGQGAGGNTIYF. The CDR3, as DNA: TGCAGTGCTCGAGGACAGGGGGCCGGTGGAAACACCATATATTTT.

The sample holds a few counts of this clonotype. V usage is TRBV18 and J usage is TRBJ2-1; D ambiguous. The CDR3 length is 14 residues. V gave up 4 bases and J gave up 2 bases, with 9 bases separating them. Germline assignment: CDR1 KGHSH and CDR2 LQKENI. The CDR3 sequence: CASSRLATYNEQFF. In DNA, the CDR3 is TGTGCCAGCTCACGACTCGCGACCTACAATGAGCAGTTCTTC.

This chain links TRBV6-1 with TRBJ1-6, with D possibly TRBD1 on 5 matching bases. The CDR3 sequence is 15 residues long. Germline lookup yields CDR1 MNHNS and CDR2 SASEGT. V was clipped by 3 bases and J by 6 bases, with 12 bases between them. CDR3 region: CASSEERGFNSPLHF. In DNA, the CDR3 is TGTGCCAGCAGTGAGGAGAGGGGATTTAATTCACCCCTCCACTTT.

This clonotype was found a few times. J is TRBJ1-1 and V is TRBV6-2 or TRBV6-3, with D perhaps matching TRBD1 (6 bases). The V end was cut by 2 bases, the J end by 4 bases, with 11 bases between. Germline CDR1 MNHEY, CDR2 SVGEGT. The CDR3 is 14 residues long. The CDR3: CASSYAGGGTEAFF. The CDR3 nucleotides read TGTGCCAGCAGTTACGCGGGGGGCGGCACTGAAGCTTTCTTT.

This chain uses TRBV27 with TRBJ2-5, with D tentatively TRBD2 (5 bases). CDR1 MNHEY and CDR2 SMNVEV come from the germline V gene (reference sequence). This CDR3 region has 13 residues. Trimming took off 7 bases at V and 5 bases at J, with 14 bases between the two ends. DNA of the CDR3: TGTGCCAGCACCACCTTCGGGGTGGAGACCCAGTACTTC. Translating it yields CASTTFGVETQYF.

V usage is TRBV30 and J usage is TRBJ1-4; D call uncertain. The ends were cut back, 1 base at V and 7 bases at J, with 10 bases in the middle. Germline V gene lookup returns CDR1 GTSNPN and CDR2 SVGIG (reference sequence). The CDR3 spans 13 residues. The CDR3 bases are TGTGCCTGGAGTGGCCAGGCCGGTGAAAAACTGTTTTTT. Protein sequence: CAWSGQAGEKLFF.

Written as DNA, the CDR3 is TGTGCCAGCAGCCCGAGGACTAGCGGGGCTACCTACAATGAGCAGTTCTTC. Protein: CASSPRTSGATYNEQFF. The chain couples TRBV3-1 to TRBJ2-1, with TRBD2 matching 12 bases. Trimming took 4 bases from V and 2 from J; bases not matched to a gene: 6. Per the germline V gene, CDR1 is LGHDT and CDR2 is YNNKEL (reference sequence). The CDR3 loop spans 17 amino acids.

This clonotype has just a few counts. The chain employs TRBV5-4 and TRBJ2-1; 11 nucleotides match TRBD1. Germline CDR1 is SGHNT and CDR2 is YYREEE (reference sequence). This CDR3 has 14 amino acids. V lost 4 bases, J lost 7 bases, and 4 bases stayed unmatched. CDR3 region: CASSRDRGTNEQFF. DNA for the CDR3: TGTGCCAGCAGCCGGGACAGGGGGACGAATGAGCAGTTCTTC.

CDR3 sequence reads: CASSNHRGYGYTF. CDR3 in DNA: TGTGCCAGCAGCAATCACAGGGGCTATGGCTACACCTTC. The V call is TRBV12-3 or TRBV12-4, the J call TRBJ1-2; 7 bases agree with TRBD1. J was trimmed by 4 bases and V by 6 bases; bases with no gene match: 5. The CDR3 length is 13 residues.

The V and J genes are TRBV4-1 and TRBJ1-1, with D unresolved. The V gene's germline CDR1 is MGHRA and CDR2 YSYEKL. This CDR3 region has 15 residues. Trimming shortened V by 1 base and J by 4 bases, and 13 bases separated the two germline ends. Written as DNA, the CDR3 is TGCGCCAGCAGCCAAGGACTATCGAGGAGCACTGAAGCTTTCTTT. It yields the protein CASSQGLSRSTEAFF.

V and J are TRBV6-5 and TRBJ2-7; 7 nucleotides agree with TRBD2. Germline values: CDR1 MNHEY, CDR2 SVGAGI. The junction had 6 bases not matched to a gene; V was cut back by 7 bases and J by 0 bases. The CDR3 covers 14 residues. CDR3: CASIKIAGSYEQYF. DNA of the CDR3: TGTGCCAGCATTAAAATAGCGGGCTCCTACGAGCAGTACTTC.

The CDR3 DNA follows: TGTGCCAGCAGCCCCGGACTAGCGGGGGGAAGCTGGTCCGATACGCAGTATTTT. It is translated as CASSPGLAGGSWSDTQYF. The V and J genes are TRBV11-2 and TRBJ2-3; 14 nucleotides line up with TRBD2. This CDR3 has 18 residues. V gave up 5 bases and J gave up 6 bases; unmatched junction bases: 13. Germline CDR1 and CDR2: SGHAT and FQNNGV.

The CDR3 loop is CASRVITGGYTF. CDR3 sequence (DNA): TGTGCCAGCAGAGTGATCACTGGCGGCTACACCTTC. The genes are TRBV2 and TRBJ1-2; no clear D. Trimming stripped 6 bases from V and 8 bases from J, with 13 bases between. Germline-derived CDR1 and CDR2 are SNHLY and FYNNEI. The CDR3 has 12 residues.

The gene calls are TRBV27 and TRBJ2-7, with D unclear. V dropped 5 bases and J dropped 3 bases, with 14 bases sitting between them. The CDR3 spans 14 residues. CDR1 MNHEY and CDR2 SMNVEV come from the germline V gene (reference sequence). Written as DNA, the CDR3 is TGTGCCAGCAGTCCAGGACGTGCGGACTACGAGCAGTACTTC. Translated: CASSPGRADYEQYF.

The chain recombines TRBV28 with TRBJ2-7, with TRBD2 matching over 7 bases. V lost 2 bases, J lost 2 bases, and 9 bases stayed unmatched. Germline-derived CDR1 and CDR2 are MDHEN and SYDVKM. The CDR3 covers 16 residues. The CDR3 nucleotides read TGTGCCAGCAGTTTAGGGGGAGGGGTATTGGCCTACGAGCAGTACGTC. Translation gives CASSLGGGVLAYEQYV.

This clonotype was seen a handful of times. J is TRBJ2-7 and V is TRBV7-9; TRBD2 agrees at 7 bases. The CDR3 runs 14 residues. CDR1 is SEHNR, CDR2 FQNEAQ, per germline (reference sequence). With V trimmed by 3 bases and J by 1 base, 3 bases remained unmatched. For the CDR3, the DNA is TGTGCCAGCAGCTTTGGGGGGGAGTCCTACGAGCAGTACGTC. Amino acid sequence: CASSFGGESYEQYV.

The chain joins TRBV7-2 to TRBJ1-2; TRBD1 agrees at 8 bases. The CDR3 spans 13 residues. With V trimmed by 6 bases and J by 7 bases, 7 bases remained unmatched. CDR1 SGHTA and CDR2 FQGNSA come from the germline V gene. CDR3 in DNA: TGTGCCAGCAGACTTGGTACAGGGGGTGGCTACACCTTC. This codes for CASRLGTGGGYTF.

The chain has TRBV3-1 and TRBJ1-1; TRBD1 agrees at 10 bases. The J segment lost 10 bases and the V segment lost 0 bases, leaving 5 bases of the junction unmatched. The CDR3 loop spans 14 amino acids. Germline CDR1 is LGHDT and CDR2 is YNNKEL (reference sequence). In DNA, the CDR3 is TGTGCCAGCAGCCAAGAAGGGACAGGGGCTTTAGCTTTCTTT. Its protein is CASSQEGTGALAFF.

The CDR3 DNA sequence: TGCGCCAGCAGCATCCGGACAGGATGGGATGAGCAGTTCTTC. Residues: CASSIRTGWDEQFF. The chain combines TRBV4-1 with TRBJ2-1; TRBD1 matches at 7 bases. The CDR3 consists of 14 residues. In germline, CDR1 is MGHRA, CDR2 YSYEKL. With V trimmed by 5 bases and J by 8 bases, 9 bases remained unmatched.

The chain has TRBV11-2 and TRBJ1-2; D unclear. Germline-derived CDR1 and CDR2 are SGHAT and FQNNGV. V was clipped by 3 bases and J by 3 bases, with 14 bases between them. The CDR3 runs 15 residues. CDR3 amino acids: CASSFRESRDYGYTF. For the CDR3, the DNA is TGTGCCAGCAGCTTCCGTGAGAGTCGAGACTATGGCTACACCTTC.

The chain uses TRBV6-9 and TRBJ2-3; TRBD1 is a possible D gene (7 bases). Per germline, CDR1 MNHGY and CDR2 SVAAGI. The CDR3 loop spans 17 amino acids. V lost 1 base and J 6 bases, leaving 20 bases between the germline ends. This chain's CDR3 is CASSYCRGDYIRDTQYF. CDR3 DNA: TGTGCCAGCAGTTATTGCAGGGGGGATTATATTAGGGATACGCAGTATTTT.

The J gene is TRBJ1-6, the V gene TRBV4-3; the D is unclear. The length of the CDR3 is 15 residues. The germline V and J ends were trimmed by 4 bases and 9 bases, with 16 bases remaining between them. Germline lookup yields CDR1 LGHNA and CDR2 YSLEER. Here the CDR3 DNA reads TGCGCCAGCAGCCCGACGGGCACGTTCGGTTCACCCCTCCACTTT. It is translated as CASSPTGTFGSPLHF.